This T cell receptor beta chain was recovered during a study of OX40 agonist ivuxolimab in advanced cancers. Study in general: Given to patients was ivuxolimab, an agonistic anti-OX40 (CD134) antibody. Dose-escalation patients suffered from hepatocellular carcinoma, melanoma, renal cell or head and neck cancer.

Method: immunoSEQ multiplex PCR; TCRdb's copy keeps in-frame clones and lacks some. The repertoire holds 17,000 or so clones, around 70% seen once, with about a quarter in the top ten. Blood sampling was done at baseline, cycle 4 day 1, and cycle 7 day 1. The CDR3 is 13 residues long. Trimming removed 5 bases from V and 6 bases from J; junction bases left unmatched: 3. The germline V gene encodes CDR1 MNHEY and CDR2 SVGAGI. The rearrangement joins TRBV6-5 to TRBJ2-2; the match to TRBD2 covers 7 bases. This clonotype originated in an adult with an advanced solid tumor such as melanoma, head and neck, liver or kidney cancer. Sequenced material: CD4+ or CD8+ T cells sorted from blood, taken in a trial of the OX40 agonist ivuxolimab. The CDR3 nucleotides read TGTGCCAGCAGTATCCGGGGGGCCGGGGAGCTGTTTTTT. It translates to CASSIRGAGELFF.